What follows are 8 T cell receptor beta chains derived from one specimen sequenced in a study of shared clonotypes between healthy human individuals. Libraries were prepared by immunoSEQ multiplex PCR; TCRdb keeps only in-frame clonotypes and omits some of them. Among roughly 640,000 clones listed, around 97% were seen once. Sequenced sample: naive CD4+ T cells sorted from blood. As for subset: CD45RA+ positively selected. The receptors were sampled from a woman aged 25 to 39 in good health.

The genes are TRBV7-2 and TRBJ2-1; D may match TRBD1 or TRBD2 (5 bases each). This CDR3 has 11 residues. The germline V gene encodes CDR1 SGHTA and CDR2 FQGNSA. Trimming left V 6 bases short and J 15 bases short, with 15 bases between. The DNA of the CDR3 is TGTGCCAGCAGGCCCGGGACCGGCGCGTTCTTC. Its translation: CASRPGTGAFF.

The chain uses TRBV19 and TRBJ2-5, with 10 bases lining up with TRBD1. The CDR3 contains 16 residues. The ends lost 6 bases at V and 2 bases at J; junction bases unmatched: 9. The V gene's germline CDR1 is LNHDA and CDR2 SQIVND (reference sequence). CDR3: CASSLMGQGFQETQYF. The CDR3 DNA is TGTGCCAGTAGCCTGATGGGACAGGGGTTTCAAGAGACCCAGTACTTC.

This chain links TRBV10-3 with TRBJ2-5; 8 bases fit TRBD2. This CDR3 comprises 15 residues. CDR1 and CDR2 from the germline V gene are ENHRY and SYGVKD. With V trimmed by 4 bases and J by 1 base, 5 bases remained unmatched. The CDR3 region has the DNA TGTGCCATCAGTGGTGGTAGCGGGATCCAAGAGACCCAGTACTTC. Protein: CAISGGSGIQETQYF.

This rearrangement joins TRBV21-1 to TRBJ2-1; the table's D gene call, TRBD2, was not cross checked with the DNA. TRBV21-1 is assigned pseudogene status. The CDR3 has 17 amino acids. In nucleotides, the CDR3 is TGTGCCAGCAGCAAAGATGCTCCCTGCGGCTCCTACAATGAGCAGTTCTTC. As protein: CASSKDAPCGSYNEQFF.

This clone was counted a single time. V is TRBV6-5 and J is TRBJ1-5; D is unresolved. V gave up 0 bases and J gave up 5 bases, with 8 bases separating them. The CDR3 is made up of 14 amino acids. The germline CDR1 and CDR2 sequences are MNHEY and SVGAGI. Here the CDR3 DNA reads TGTGCCAGCAGTTACTCGGGCGTATATCAGCCCCAGCATTTT. This encodes CASSYSGVYQPQHF.

The rearrangement links TRBV27 to TRBJ2-7; TRBD1 agrees at 7 bases. This CDR3 spans 17 amino acids. The germline V gene encodes CDR1 MNHEY and CDR2 SMNVEV (reference sequence). Trimming at V came to 4 bases and at J to 0 bases, leaving 12 bases not matched to a gene. The CDR3 DNA sequence: TGTGCCAGCAGTTACTTACCCCGGACAGGAGCCTCCTACGAGCAGTACTTC. It encodes CASSYLPRTGASYEQYF.

V and J are TRBV5-1 and TRBJ1-2, with TRBD1 identical over 7 bases. Looked up from germline, CDR1 is SGHRS and CDR2 is YFSETQ. The V and J ends lost 1 base and 7 bases, in that order; junction bases with no gene match: 22. The CDR3 has 19 amino acids. This CDR3 reads CASSLSRNPADRANPGYTF. The DNA for the CDR3 is TGCGCCAGCAGCTTGTCTAGAAACCCCGCAGACAGGGCCAACCCTGGCTACACCTTC.

This chain links TRBV30 with TRBJ1-1; no firm D call. This CDR3 has 14 residues. The V end lost 0 bases, the J end lost 6 bases, and 14 bases lay between the germline ends. Germline V gene sequence: CDR1 GTSNPN, CDR2 SVGIG (reference sequence). CDR3 residues: CAWSVTYRAAEAFF. The CDR3 DNA is TGTGCCTGGAGTGTTACCTACAGAGCCGCTGAAGCTTTCTTT.